This T cell receptor beta chain stems from a study of cytotoxic CD8 clonotypes in ibrutinib-treated CLL. Method: immunoSEQ multiplex PCR; TCRdb's copy keeps in-frame clones and lacks some. The data hold some 140,000 clones, with 84% observed a single time. Trimming at V came to 4 bases and at J to 5 bases, leaving 3 bases not matched to a gene. The CDR3 contains 13 residues. Germline loops: CDR1 SNHLY, CDR2 FYNNEI. The source is a human donor with chronic lymphocytic leukemia. The material sequenced was PBMCs, taken after 24 months of ibrutinib treatment. The chain uses TRBV2 and TRBJ1-2; TRBD1 aligns across 8 bases. The CDR3 protein is CASSGDRNYGYTF. The CDR3, as DNA: TGTGCCAGCAGTGGGGACAGGAATTATGGCTACACCTTC. Supplemented by reference TRBV2 and TRBJ1-2, the full variable domain reads EPEVTQTPSHQVTQMGQEVILRCVPISNHLYFYWYRQILGQKVEFLVSFYNNEISEKSEIFDDQFSVERPDGSNFTLKIRSTKLEDSAMYFCASSGDRNYGYTFGSGTRLTVV.